The clone carrying this T cell receptor beta chain has just a few counts. Its specificity is not known. The CDR3 has 15 residues. Unmatched junction bases numbered 11, after V lost 5 bases and J lost 3 bases. The germline V gene encodes CDR1 SGHRS and CDR2 YFSETQ. It was by quantitative 5'-RACE with molecular barcodes that TCR beta libraries were made. TCRdb called the 5' RACE reads again in MiXCR, with one record for every CDR3 protein. The sample carries almost 400,000 distinct CDR3 sequences, about 20% recorded once. The source of the sample is a study of CD8 T cells in ankylosing spondylitis. Whole-study results and caveats: Reportedly, matched ankylosing spondylitis synovial fluid was significantly enriched for disease-linked clones. Seemingly distinctive of ankylosing spondylitis blood was a TCR beta motif formed by eight highly homologous variants. Reactive arthritis synovial fluid and blood previously showed some of these motif variants.

The sample was blood, either unsorted or a sorted T cell fraction (not recorded which). V and J are TRBV5-1 and TRBJ2-7; 7 bases map to TRBD2. This TCR was sampled from a male donor with ankylosing spondylitis. The DNA for the CDR3 is TGCGCCAGCAGTCCTAGCGGTGAAGCCTACTACGAGCAGTACTTC. Its protein product is CASSPSGEAYYEQYF.